A selection of T cell receptor beta chains follows, all from one sample in a study of blood T cells in healthy people across ages. Using its own MiXCR run on the 5' RACE reads, TCRdb lists one record per CDR3 protein. The repertoire holds 600,000 or so distinct CDR3 sequences, under 30% seen once, with around 16% in the top ten. The sample consisted of blood. Every receptor here comes from an elderly woman in good health. Both conserved end residues are part of each CDR3. The D gene is left open where the match is weak. Clone sizes are given selectively: once, few, many, or a class where the clone is expanded.

TRBD1,many,TRBJ1-2,TRBV6-5,TGTGCCAGCAGTTACACGACCCTCACAGGGGCATACGGCTACACCTTC,CASSYTTLTGAYGYTF
-,many,TRBJ1-6,TRBV20-1,TGCAGTGCTAGAGATTTTAGGGGCAGGTCACCCCTCCACTTT,CSARDFRGRSPLHF
-,-,TRBJ2-5,TRBV28,TGTGCCAGCAATCCGTATACGGGAGCGTGGCAAGAGACCCAGTACTTC,CASNPYTGAWQETQYF
TRBD2,-,TRBJ2-1,TRBV5-1,TGCGCCAGTATGACTAGCGGAAACAATGGGCAGTTCTTC,CASMTSGNNGQFF
TRBD2,many,TRBJ2-7,TRBV28,TGTGCCAGCAGAGGCGAGCGGGGGTTCTACGAGCAGTACTTC,CASRGERGFYEQYF
-,many,TRBJ2-5,TRBV7-9,TGTGCCAGCAGCCCCTTTCCGCGGGAGACCCAGTACTTC,CASSPFPRETQYF
-,few,TRBJ1-1,TRBV29-1,TGCAGCGTTGACGTTAGGGGGGAGACTGAAGCTTTCTTT,CSVDVRGETEAFF
-,many,TRBJ2-1,TRBV25-1,TGTGCCAGCAGTGACTCACTGGTAAACAATGAGCAGTTCTTC,CASSDSLVNNEQFF
-,-,TRBJ2-5,TRBV12-3/TRBV12-4,TGTGCCAGCAGACTCGACAGGAACCAAGAGACCCAGTACTTC,CASRLDRNQETQYF
TRBD1,-,TRBJ2-1,TRBV28,TGTGCCAGCAGGGGGACAGCCTTGAGCTCCTACAATGAGCAGTTCTTC,CASRGTALSSYNEQFF
-,-,TRBJ1-2,TRBV7-2,TGTGCCAGCAGCTTAGGGGGGGACGGATATAGTGGCTACACCTTC,CASSLGGDGYSGYTF
-,-,TRBJ2-3,TRBV20-1,TGCAGTGCTATAAGGACTGGGGGAGATACGCAGTATTTT,CSAIRTGGDTQYF
TRBD2,many,TRBJ2-5,TRBV7-2,TGTGCCAGCAGCTTAGATCTAGCGGGGATGGAGACCCAGTACTTC,CASSLDLAGMETQYF
TRBD2,-,TRBJ2-7,TRBV24-1,TGTGCCACCAGGGAGCTCGGGACTAGCGGGGGGCCCAACTACAATGAGCAGTACTTC,CATRELGTSGGPNYNEQYF
-,-,TRBJ2-5,TRBV5-1,TGCGCCAGCAGCCCGGGACCTGACAGAACCTACGAGCAGTACTTT,CASSPGPDRTYEQYF
-,-,TRBJ2-5,TRBV24-1,TGTGCCACCAGTGACCGCACAGGGTCGGAGACCCAGTACTTC,CATSDRTGSETQYF
-,few,TRBJ1-1,TRBV6-5,TGTGCCAGCAGTCACAGAAGCCGGGCTGCTTTCTTT,CASSHRSRAAFF
TRBD1,-,TRBJ1-2,TRBV5-1,TGCGCCAGCAGCCCGAGACAGGGTTCTAGGTATGGCTACACCTTC,CASSPRQGSRYGYTF
TRBD2,-,TRBJ2-7,TRBV12-3/TRBV12-4,TGTGCCAGCAGTTTAGGCGGGAGGCCTAGCGCCTACGAGCAGTACTTC,CASSLGGRPSAYEQYF
-,many,TRBJ2-1,TRBV27,TGTGCCAGCAGTTCCGTTTACAGGCGGAATGAGCAGTTCTTC,CASSSVYRRNEQFF
TRBD1,-,TRBJ2-7,TRBV6-6,TGTGCCAGCAGCTGGACAGGGGCGGCCTACGGGCAGTACTTC,CASSWTGAAYGQYF
-,-,TRBJ1-2,TRBV6-1,TGTGCCAGCAGTGTTCGAGCCACCGGTCGGATGAACTATGGCTACACCTTC,CASSVRATGRMNYGYTF
TRBD2,-,TRBJ2-1,TRBV5-1,TGCGCCAGCAGCTTCAAACTAGCGACCAGCTCCTACAATGAGCAGTTCTTC,CASSFKLATSSYNEQFF
TRBD1,-,TRBJ2-4,TRBV28,TGTGCCAGCAGTTTTTGGGGACAGGGGAGCCCTCTTCTATCCAAAAACATTCAGTACTTC,CASSFWGQGSPLLSKNIQYF
TRBD2,many,TRBJ2-5,TRBV20-1,TGCAGTGCTAGTGGACTAGCGGGGGAAACCCAGTACTTC,CSASGLAGETQYF
-,few,TRBJ2-3,TRBV19,TGTGCCAGTAAAAGGGCTAGCACAGATACGCAGTATTTT,CASKRASTDTQYF
-,many,TRBJ2-3,TRBV20-1,TGCAGTGCCCCCAATCTGGAGAAGAGGAGCACAGATACGCAGTATTTT,CSAPNLEKRSTDTQYF
TRBD1,many,TRBJ1-5,TRBV12-3/TRBV12-4,TGTGCCAGCAGGAATACAGGGGGCAGTCAGCCCCAGCATTTT,CASRNTGGSQPQHF
-,few,TRBJ1-2,TRBV28,TGTGCCAGCAGTCTAACAGGGATATCCCCTGATGGCTACACCTTC,CASSLTGISPDGYTF
TRBD1,-,TRBJ2-2,TRBV20-1,TGCAGTGCTAGGCCCCCGGACAGGGGGCCCGGGGAGCTGTTTTTT,CSARPPDRGPGELFF
TRBD1,-,TRBJ1-5,TRBV20-1,TGCAGTGCTAGAGCAAACCGGGACAGGGCGTATAGCAATCAGCCCCAGCATTTT,CSARANRDRAYSNQPQHF
-,many,TRBJ2-7,TRBV4-1,TGCGCCAGCAGCCACCCTAAACCGGGACACTCGGGGTACGAGCAGTACTTC,CASSHPKPGHSGYEQYF
-,-,TRBJ1-1,TRBV2,TGTACCACCTCAATGGATCGGAACACTGAAGCTTTCTTT,CTTSMDRNTEAFF
TRBD1,many,TRBJ2-1,TRBV25-1,TGTGCCAGCAGAGACAGGGTTCTGAATGAGCAGTTCTTC,CASRDRVLNEQFF
TRBD2,many,TRBJ2-5,TRBV29-1,TGCAGCGTTGCGACTAGCCGGGAGACCCAGTACTTC,CSVATSRETQYF
TRBD2,many,TRBJ2-1,TRBV10-3,TGTGCCATCAGTGTCCTGGGACTAGGGACCAATGAGCAGTTCTTC,CAISVLGLGTNEQFF